Listed below are T cell receptor beta chains from one sample, sequenced in a study of sequential checkpoint blockade in melanoma. Sequencing used immunoSEQ multiplex PCR; TCRdb keeps in-frame clones, though not all of them. In the table there are about 3,900 clones, 50% to 60% of which are singletons. The sequenced sample was CD8+ T cells sorted from blood (inferred from file names), obtained from a patient given nivolumab and ipilimumab in sequence. The source is a human donor with melanoma. Each CDR3 is given with its conserved first and last residue. D genes are given only for firm matches. Where a row states a size, it is once, few, many or the class of an expanded clone; other rows omit it.

cdr3_nt,cdr3_aa,clone_size,d_call,v_call,j_call
TGTGCCAGCAGTCCCGTGGAGGGTCTGGGATCTGAAGCTTTCTTT,CASSPVEGLGSEAFF,medium-sized,NA,TRBV6-1,TRBJ1-1
TGTGCCAGCAGCTTGAATCCCCGGGAAAAACTGTTTTTT,CASSLNPREKLFF,few,NA,TRBV5-6,TRBJ1-4
TGTGCCAGCAGTTTTCCGGAGTCAAAACTGTTTTTT,CASSFPESKLFF,once,NA,TRBV28,TRBJ1-4
TGTGCCAGCAGCTCCGGAGGACAGGGAGGCTACGAGCAGTACTTC,CASSSGGQGGYEQYF,medium-sized,TRBD1,TRBV7-9,TRBJ2-7
TGTGCCAGCAGTCCCCAACAGGGGCCAGGACCTAATGAAAAACTGTTTTTT,CASSPQQGPGPNEKLFF,medium-sized,TRBD1,TRBV28,TRBJ1-4
TGTGCCAGCAGCGTTCGTAGTAGTAGCGGGAGCTCCTACAATGAGCAGTTCTTC,CASSVRSSSGSSYNEQFF,NA,TRBD2,TRBV9,TRBJ2-1
TGTGCCAGCAGGGGGGCGGGCTACACCTTC,CASRGAGYTF,few,NA,TRBV11-2,TRBJ1-2
TGTGCCAGCAGCTTAGGCACACAGGGAGAGCCTTCCTACGAGCAGTACTTC,CASSLGTQGEPSYEQYF,NA,NA,TRBV7-6,TRBJ2-7
TGTGCCAGCCAAGATTCGTGGGCAGGGGGCTACGAGCAGTACTTC,CASQDSWAGGYEQYF,NA,TRBD1,TRBV4-2,TRBJ2-7
TGCGCCAGCAGCGCCCTGTGGCTAGCGGGGGCGGACCCCACAGATACGCAGTATTTT,CASSALWLAGADPTDTQYF,NA,TRBD2,TRBV5-1,TRBJ2-3
TGTGCCAGCAGCGCCGGGACATTTAGCACAGATACGCAGTATTTT,CASSAGTFSTDTQYF,NA,NA,TRBV6-6,TRBJ2-3
TGTGCCAGCAGCCAAGGACTAGCGGGGGCCTACGAGCAGTACTTC,CASSQGLAGAYEQYF,NA,TRBD2,TRBV4-2,TRBJ2-7
TGTGCCAGCAGTCCTACTAGCCAGTGGGAGCAGTTCTTC,CASSPTSQWEQFF,NA,NA,TRBV6-5,TRBJ2-1
TGTGCCAGTAGTATCCGGAATGCGGGCAATCAGCCCCAGCATTTT,CASSIRNAGNQPQHF,NA,NA,TRBV19,TRBJ1-5
TGTGCCAGCAGCTTAGATCCTAGCGGCCAACGGAGCTCCTACAATGAGCAGTTCTTC,CASSLDPSGQRSSYNEQFF,NA,TRBD2,TRBV11-2,TRBJ2-1
TGTGCCAGCAGCTTAGGCAGCTCTGGGGCCAACGTCCTGACTTTC,CASSLGSSGANVLTF,NA,NA,TRBV7-9,TRBJ2-6
TGTGCCAGCAGTCCTAACAGGGTCCACCAGCCCCAGCATTTT,CASSPNRVHQPQHF,NA,NA,TRBV28,TRBJ1-5
TGTGCCTGGGGACAGCTCATGAACACTGAAGCTTTCTTT,CAWGQLMNTEAFF,NA,NA,TRBV30,TRBJ1-1
TGTGCCAGCAGCCAAGATTCGTGGGCAGGGGGCTACGAGCAGTACTTC,CASSQDSWAGGYEQYF,NA,TRBD1,TRBV4-1,TRBJ2-7
TGTGCCAGCAGTCCGGGGTCCCTCGAGCAGTACTTC,CASSPGSLEQYF,NA,NA,TRBV25-1,TRBJ2-7
TGTGCCAGCAGACGCCAGGGGGAGTTGCTTCAGCCCCAGCATTTT,CASRRQGELLQPQHF,NA,TRBD1,TRBV7-2,TRBJ1-5
TGTGCCAGCAGTTACTCGCGGGGACTGACCACCGGGGAGCTGTTTTTT,CASSYSRGLTTGELFF,NA,NA,TRBV6-5,TRBJ2-2
TGTGCCAGCACCCGGGACTCCTACGAGCAGTACTTC,CASTRDSYEQYF,NA,NA,TRBV21-1,TRBJ2-7
TGTGCCAGCAGTTGGACTAGCGGGAGCCCAGATACGCAGTATTTT,CASSWTSGSPDTQYF,NA,TRBD2,TRBV6-5,TRBJ2-3